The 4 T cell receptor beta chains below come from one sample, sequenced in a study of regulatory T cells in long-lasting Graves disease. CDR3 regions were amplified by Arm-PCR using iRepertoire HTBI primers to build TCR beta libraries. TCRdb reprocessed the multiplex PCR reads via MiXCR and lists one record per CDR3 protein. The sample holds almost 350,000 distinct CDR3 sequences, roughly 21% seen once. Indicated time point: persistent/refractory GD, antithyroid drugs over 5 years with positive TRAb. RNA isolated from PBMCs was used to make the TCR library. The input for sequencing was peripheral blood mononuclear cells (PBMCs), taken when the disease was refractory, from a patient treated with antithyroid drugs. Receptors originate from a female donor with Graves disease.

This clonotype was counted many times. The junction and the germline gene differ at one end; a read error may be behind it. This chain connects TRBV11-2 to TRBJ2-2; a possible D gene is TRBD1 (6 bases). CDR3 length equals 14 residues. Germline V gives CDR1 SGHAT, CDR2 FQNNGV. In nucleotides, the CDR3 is TGTGCCAGCAGCCTAGAAGGGGGAACCGGGGAGCTGTTTTTT. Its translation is CASSLEGGTGELFF.

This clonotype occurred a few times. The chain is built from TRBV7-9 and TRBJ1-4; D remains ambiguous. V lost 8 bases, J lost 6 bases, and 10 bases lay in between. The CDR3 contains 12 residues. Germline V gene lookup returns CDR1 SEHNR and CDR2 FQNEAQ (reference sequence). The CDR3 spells CASRREYEKLFF. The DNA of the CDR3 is TGTGCCAGCCGCAGAGAGTATGAAAAACTGTTTTTT.

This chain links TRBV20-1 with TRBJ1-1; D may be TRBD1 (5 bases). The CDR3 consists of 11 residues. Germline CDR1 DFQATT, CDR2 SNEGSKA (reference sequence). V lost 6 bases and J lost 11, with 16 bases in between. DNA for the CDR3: TGCAGTGCCAGAACCGGGACTCAGGCTTTCTTT. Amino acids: CSARTGTQAFF.

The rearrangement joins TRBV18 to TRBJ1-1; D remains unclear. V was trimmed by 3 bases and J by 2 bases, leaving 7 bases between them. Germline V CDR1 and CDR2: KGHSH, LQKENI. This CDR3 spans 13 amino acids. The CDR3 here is CASSPGINTEAFF. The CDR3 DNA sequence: TGTGCCAGCTCACCGGGCATAAACACTGAAGCTTTCTTT.